These 21 T cell receptor beta chains were sequenced from one sample in a study of breast tumors, draining lymph nodes, adjacent tissues (dated by TCRdb to the mid-2010s). Lymph node samples came from the axillary draining lymph nodes of breast cancer patients. Libraries were constructed by multiplex PCR. Sequencing used an Illumina HiSeq 2000. In TCRdb, the public reads were trimmed at Q25 with fastp and aligned with MiXCR, with productive beta chains retained. Identical CDR3 protein sequences are pooled into one entry, listed with their most common genes and DNA. Present in this sample are fewer than 90,000 distinct CDR3 sequences, approximately 30% of which were seen just once. In total, the top ten clones hold over 8% of the sample. The sample was axillary lymph node tissue. Source of these receptors: a female donor with breast cancer. Some clones in this sample may be carry-over from other donors' samples.

This clonotype was counted ten times or more. The CDR3 nucleotides are TGTGCCAGTAGTATCTCGACCACCCGCTCCTACAATGAGCAGTTCTTC. This encodes CASSISTTRSYNEQFF. The rearrangement uses TRBV19 and TRBJ2-1; no reliable D call. CDR3 size: 16 residues. Germline V CDR1 and CDR2: LNHDA, SQIVND (reference sequence). The V end lost 3 bases, the J end lost 0 bases, and 12 bases lay between the germline ends.

In its sample, this clonotype was seen many times. The V and J genes are TRBV7-2 and TRBJ2-6, with D perhaps TRBD1 or TRBD2 (7 bases each). Trimming left V 4 bases short and J 2 bases short, with 15 bases between. CDR3 length: 17 residues. Germline CDR1 reads SGHTA; CDR2 reads FQGNSA. The CDR3 DNA reads TGTGCCAGCAGCTCCGCCCCAGGGGGGGCTGGGGCCAACGTCCTGACTTTC. Its protein product is CASSSAPGGAGANVLTF.

This clonotype was observed a handful of times. One base away lies a much larger clone, so this may be a sequencing read error. The chain recombines TRBV12-3 or TRBV12-4 with TRBJ2-3; D not certain. The V end lost 5 bases, the J end lost 10 bases, and 10 bases lay between the germline ends. CDR3 length: 11 amino acids. CDR3 coding DNA: TGTGCCAGCAGTAGCGAGTTCGCGCAGTATTTT. Translation: CASSSEFAQYF.

There are many counts of this clonotype. The chain has TRBV3-1 and TRBJ1-2, with TRBD1 matching over 11 bases. J gave up 12 bases and V 5 bases, and 8 bases lay outside the gene matches. Per the germline V gene, CDR1 is LGHDT and CDR2 is YNNKEL (reference sequence). The CDR3 runs 13 residues. The CDR3 DNA sequence: TGTGCCAGCAGCGACCGGGACAGGGGGAAGGACACCTTC. Translated, it gives CASSDRDRGKDTF.

This clonotype was recorded a few times. A clone one base away is much larger, so this may be a read error. The chain employs TRBV5-4 and TRBJ2-7; 7 bases match TRBD1. Per germline, CDR1 SGHNT and CDR2 YYREEE (reference sequence). V lost 4 bases to trimming and J lost 2 bases; unmatched junction nucleotides: 9. This CDR3 spans 15 amino acids. CDR3: CASSLGQAAPYEQYF. The CDR3 coding sequence is TGTGCCAGCAGCCTAGGACAGGCTGCCCCCTACGAGCAGTACTTC.

This clonotype has a count of ten or more. This chain links TRBV24-1 with TRBJ2-2; 10 positions agree with TRBD1. Germline CDR1 KGHDR, CDR2 SFDVKD. This CDR3 contains 20 residues. J lost 1 base, V lost 1 base, and 11 bases had no gene match. CDR3 coding DNA: TGTGCCACCAGTGATTTACACGGTCGGGGACAGGGGAAGAACACCGGGGAGCTGTTTTTT. It translates to CATSDLHGRGQGKNTGELFF.

Details on this clonotype: Since a much larger clone is just one base distant, this may be a read error. The V and J genes are TRBV5-1 and TRBJ2-3; D not certain. V dropped 3 bases and J dropped 6 bases, with 14 bases sitting between them. The CDR3 has 14 residues. Per germline, CDR1 SGHRS and CDR2 YFSETQ. CDR3 sequence (DNA): TGCGCCAGCAGCTCGGAAGGCCTCCGGGATACGCAGTATTTT. It translates to CASSSEGLRDTQYF.

This clonotype was detected many times. V and J are TRBV9 and TRBJ1-3; TRBD1 matches 7 bases. The length of the CDR3 is 14 residues. V shed 4 bases, J shed 4 bases, and the junction held 5 bases outside the gene matches. Germline-derived CDR1 and CDR2 are SGDLS and YYNGEE. This CDR3 reads CASSFTGVGNTIYF. The CDR3 DNA is TGTGCCAGCAGCTTTACAGGGGTCGGAAACACCATATATTTT.

As concerns this clonotype: The missing conserved phenylalanine or tryptophan at the end of this CDR3 makes a read error likely. The rearrangement uses TRBV5-1 and TRBJ2-3, with D uncertain. This CDR3 has 14 amino acids. CDR1 SGHRS and CDR2 YFSETQ come from the germline V gene. CDR3 in DNA: TGCGCCAGCAGCTTGGAGGATAGCACAAATACGCAGTATCTT. Its translation is CASSLEDSTNTQYL.

This clonotype came up many times. This rearrangement joins TRBV5-4 to TRBJ2-7; 7 nucleotides align to TRBD2. Per the germline V gene, CDR1 is SGHNT and CDR2 is YYREEE (reference sequence). Losses at the gene ends were 1 base for V and 3 bases for J; bases not matched to a gene: 7. This CDR3 is built from 15 residues. CDR3 DNA sequence: TGTGCCAGCAGCTTGACCGCGGGAGTATTCTACGAGCAGTACTTC. This sequence encodes CASSLTAGVFYEQYF.

The chain has TRBV12-5 and TRBJ1-1; D is unresolved. CDR3 length equals 12 residues. V lost 8 bases to trimming and J lost 4 bases, with 11 bases between them. CDR1 LGHNT and CDR2 FRNRAP come from the germline V gene. The CDR3 DNA is TGTGCTAGTTCTCGGGCAGGCACTGAAGCTTTCTTT. Residues: CASSRAGTEAFF.

The J gene is TRBJ1-6, the V gene TRBV5-1; a weak D match, TRBD1 (6 bases). V was shortened by 4 bases and J by 8 bases, with 13 bases between the two germline ends. From germline, CDR1 is SGHRS and CDR2 YFSETQ. The CDR3 has 14 residues. CDR3 sequence reads: CASSLEGVDSPLHF. The CDR3 nucleotides are TGCGCCAGCAGCCTGGAGGGGGTGGATTCACCCCTCCACTTT.

As for this clonotype: A much more abundant neighbour one base away suggests this may be a read error. This chain joins TRBV6-2 or TRBV6-3 and TRBJ2-1; 7 bases are a match to TRBD2. The germline gives CDR1 MNHEY, CDR2 SVGEGT. The trim removed 4 bases at V and 5 bases at J, leaving 8 bases unmatched. The length of the CDR3 is 15 residues. The CDR3 DNA sequence: TGTGCCAGCAGTTCGTGGGCTAGCGGTCACAATGAGCAGTTCTTC. It translates to CASSSWASGHNEQFF.

A remark on this clonotype: Being one base from a much bigger clone, this may be a read error. The rearrangement joins TRBV6-1 to TRBJ2-7; the D gene is possibly TRBD2 (5 bases). CDR1 and CDR2 from the germline V gene are MNHNS and SASEGT. The CDR3 length is 16 residues. The CDR3 spells CASKRSDPSGLYERYF. The CDR3 DNA reads TGTGCCAGCAAGCGCTCCGACCCAAGCGGCCTTTACGAGCGGTACTTC.

As for this clonotype: It may be a read error: a sequence one base away is much more abundant. The V call is TRBV5-4, the J call TRBJ2-7; 8 positions agree with TRBD2. Trimming at V came to 4 bases and at J to 2 bases, leaving 11 bases not matched to a gene. CDR1 SGHNT and CDR2 YYREEE come from the germline V gene (reference sequence). The CDR3 has 16 amino acids. CDR3 residues: CASSPGTTGRAYEQYF. The CDR3 DNA reads TGTGCCAGCAGCCCCGGGACTACCGGGAGGGCCTACGAGCAGTACTTC.

This clonotype was counted ten times or more. CDR3 nucleotides: TGTGCCAGCAGTTTTAGGGGAACAGATACGCAGTATTTT. Amino acids: CASSFRGTDTQYF. The chain links TRBV12-3 or TRBV12-4 to TRBJ2-3; possibly TRBD1 for D (5 bases). CDR3 size: 13 residues. Trimming stripped 3 bases from V and 3 bases from J, with 7 bases between.

On this clonotype: The CDR3 ends on some other residue instead of the conserved phenylalanine or tryptophan, so this is likely a read error. The chain has TRBV2 and TRBJ2-7; 7 nucleotides match TRBD1. This CDR3 is built from 15 residues. Trimming at V came to 1 base and at J to 1 base, leaving 4 bases not matched to a gene. Germline V gene lookup returns CDR1 SNHLY and CDR2 FYNNEI. The CDR3 DNA sequence: TGTGCCAGCAGTGAAGGGAGCAGGGGGTCCTACGAGCAGTACCTC. Its protein product is CASSEGSRGSYEQYL.

Many counts were recorded for this clonotype. V is TRBV30 and J is TRBJ2-7, with D perhaps given as TRBD1 or TRBD2 (6 bases each). This CDR3 has 14 residues. Germline V gene data show CDR1 as GTSNPN and CDR2 as SVGIG (reference sequence). V was cut by 2 bases and J by 3 bases, with 14 bases left in between. DNA of the CDR3: TGTGCCTGGAGTAGGGGGGCCCCTTACTACGAGCAGTACTTC. Amino acid sequence: CAWSRGAPYYEQYF.

The V gene is TRBV7-9, the J gene TRBJ1-3; TRBD1 is a possible D gene (6 bases). Germline values: CDR1 SEHNR, CDR2 FQNEAQ (reference sequence). The CDR3 is 12 amino acids. Trimming stripped 8 bases from V and 5 bases from J, with 10 bases between. The DNA of the CDR3 is TGTGCCAGCCGGGACATACGAAACACCATATATTTT. The encoded protein is CASRDIRNTIYF. Full variable domain (rest looked up from reference TRBV7-9 and TRBJ1-3): DTGVSQNPRHKITKRGQNVTFRCDPISEHNRLYWYRQTLGQGPEFLTYFQNEAQLEKSRLLSDRFSAERPKGSFSTLEIQRTEQGDSAMYLCASRDIRNTIYFGEGSWLTVV.

At least ten counts were recorded for this clonotype. CDR3 in DNA: TGTGCCAGCAGCTTTGGGGTGAGGGTATACGAGCAGTACTTC. Translating it yields CASSFGVRVYEQYF. The genes are TRBV11-2 and TRBJ2-7; D is perhaps TRBD2 (5 bases). Trimming took off 3 bases at V and 4 bases at J, with 13 bases between the two ends. This CDR3 comprises 14 residues. Germline V gene data show CDR1 as SGHAT and CDR2 as FQNNGV.

This chain connects TRBV9 to TRBJ1-5; D perhaps matches TRBD1 (5 bases). The CDR3 contains 16 residues. The germline gives CDR1 SGDLS, CDR2 YYNGEE. V was pared by 6 bases and J by 5 bases, with 21 bases between. In DNA, the CDR3 is TGTGCCAGCAAGGGTCGGGGCAGGGCCGCTTATCAGCCCCAGCATTTT. It codes for CASKGRGRAAYQPQHF. The entire variable domain, with the rest obtained from reference TRBV9 and TRBJ1-5, is as follows: DSGVTQTPKHLITATGQRVTLRCSPRSGDLSVYWYQQSLDQGLQFLIQYYNGEERAKGNILERFSAQQFPDLHSELNLSSLELGDSALYFCASKGRGRAAYQPQHFGDGTRLSIL.